Presented here are 29 T cell receptor beta chains from one specimen sequenced in a study of cytomegalovirus exposure and HLA in healthy donors. Vbeta (60) and Jbeta (13) primers were used in the PCR. Sequencing used immunoSEQ multiplex PCR; TCRdb keeps in-frame clones, though not all of them. The sample shows over 150,000 clones, under 90% of them seen only once. The specimen sequenced was PBMCs. The receptors here all came from a man aged 25 to 40 in good health and CMV-seronegative.

The sample holds one count of this clone. V gene TRBV5-8 combines with J gene TRBJ1-5; D is perhaps TRBD1 (5 bases). V was pared by 0 bases and J by 5 bases, with 15 bases between. The CDR3 length is 16 residues. Per the germline V gene, CDR1 is SGHTS and CDR2 is YDEGEE. DNA for the CDR3: TGTGCCAGCAGCTTGGAGACTGACAGCCGTTATCAGCCCCAGCATTTT. Protein sequence: CASSLETDSRYQPQHF.

The chain couples TRBV5-5 to TRBJ2-1; TRBD2 agrees at 11 bases. This CDR3 is built from 15 residues. The germline CDR1 and CDR2 sequences are SGHKS and YYEKEE (reference sequence). With V trimmed by 4 bases and J by 4 bases, 4 bases remained unmatched. The CDR3 coding sequence is TGTGCCAGCAGCGAACTAGCGGGAGCTTACAATGAGCAGTTCTTC. Its protein is CASSELAGAYNEQFF.

This chain connects TRBV7-9 to TRBJ2-7; unclear D gene. From germline, CDR1 is SEHNR and CDR2 FQNEAQ (reference sequence). This CDR3 has 13 amino acids. Trimming took off 4 bases at V and 5 bases at J, with 12 bases between the two ends. The CDR3 sequence is CASSSGAVDEQYF. The CDR3 DNA reads as TGTGCCAGCAGCTCTGGAGCCGTGGACGAGCAGTACTTC.

The gene calls are TRBV5-4 and TRBJ2-1; 10 nucleotides agree with TRBD2. Germline V CDR1 and CDR2: SGHNT, YYREEE (reference sequence). CDR3 length equals 15 residues. The trim removed 3 bases at V and 4 bases at J, leaving 4 bases unmatched. The CDR3 reads CASSSQRGGYNEQFF. The CDR3 nucleotides read TGTGCCAGCAGCTCACAGCGGGGGGGTTACAATGAGCAGTTCTTC.

This clone has just a few counts. This rearrangement joins TRBV6-1 to TRBJ2-1; 7 bases are shared with TRBD1. Germline CDR1 and CDR2: MNHNS and SASEGT. The length of the CDR3 is 15 residues. J was trimmed by 0 bases and V by 6 bases; bases with no gene match: 5. CDR3 sequence (DNA): TGTGCCAGCAGCGGGGCAGGGGGCTCCTACAATGAGCAGTTCTTC. This translates into CASSGAGGSYNEQFF.

The chain recombines TRBV19 with TRBJ1-6; 7 nucleotides agree with TRBD1. The CDR3 is 13 residues long. After removal of 5 bases from V and 14 bases from J, the junction contained 9 bases not matched to a gene. Germline CDR1 LNHDA, CDR2 SQIVND (reference sequence). As DNA, the CDR3 is TGTGCCAGTAGTGACGGGACAGATCCCACCCTCCACTTT. Amino acid sequence: CASSDGTDPTLHF.

J is TRBJ1-1 and V is TRBV11-2; D ambiguous. With 6 bases removed from V and 7 bases from J, the gap between germline ends came to 21 bases. Germline loops: CDR1 SGHAT, CDR2 FQNNGV. CDR3 length equals 15 residues. This chain's CDR3 is CASSWEGSGSSEAFF. CDR3 bases: TGTGCCAGCAGTTGGGAGGGAAGTGGGAGCAGTGAAGCTTTCTTT.

The chain recombines TRBV5-6 with TRBJ1-5, with 9 bases identical to TRBD1. V lost 1 base to trimming and J lost 4 bases; unmatched junction nucleotides: 3. CDR3 length: 15 residues. The germline V gene has CDR1 SGHDT and CDR2 YYEEEE. The CDR3 loop is CASSLWDRANQPQHF. The CDR3 DNA reads TGTGCCAGCAGCTTGTGGGACAGGGCAAATCAGCCCCAGCATTTT.

The V and J genes are TRBV7-8 and TRBJ2-1, with 11 bases identical to TRBD2. Germline V gene lookup returns CDR1 SGHVS and CDR2 FQNEAQ. The CDR3 covers 15 residues. J was trimmed by 8 bases and V by 5 bases; bases with no gene match: 8. The CDR3 DNA reads TGTGCCAGCAGCCCTACTAGCGGGAGTGCTTATGAGCAGTTCTTC. It specifies CASSPTSGSAYEQFF.

The chain employs TRBV6-5 and TRBJ1-2; TRBD1 is a possible D gene (6 bases). Per the germline V gene, CDR1 is MNHEY and CDR2 is SVGAGI. Trimming removed 2 bases at V and 4 bases at J, with 8 bases between. The CDR3 runs to 13 residues. CDR3 loop: CASSYRGIYGYTF. In nucleotides, the CDR3 is TGTGCCAGCAGTTACAGGGGGATCTATGGCTACACCTTC.

This clone was observed a few times. The genes are TRBV5-5 and TRBJ1-6, with TRBD1 as a possible D gene (6 bases). Germline values: CDR1 SGHKS, CDR2 YYEKEE (reference sequence). Deletions cut 2 bases from V and 7 bases from J, with 10 bases between. The CDR3 is made up of 14 amino acids. As DNA, the CDR3 is TGTGCCAGCAGCTTTCAGGGGACGAATTCACCCCTCCACTTT. Protein product: CASSFQGTNSPLHF.

By proportion, this clone is medium-sized. This sequence joins TRBV9 and TRBJ1-2; weak D call: TRBD1 (6 bases). V was pared by 4 bases and J by 8 bases, with 12 bases between. The length of the CDR3 is 12 residues. Germline V gene sequence: CDR1 SGDLS, CDR2 YYNGEE. The CDR3 nucleotides are TGTGCCAGCAGCCCCGGGACAAAAGGCTACACCTTC. It encodes CASSPGTKGYTF.

The chain's CDR3 is CASTLPAGYEQFF. CDR3 DNA sequence: TGTGCCAGCACCCTTCCGGCAGGATACGAGCAGTTCTTC. The V call is TRBV7-9, the J call TRBJ2-1, with no clear D. Trimming took 7 bases from V and 10 from J, leaving 17 bases between them. CDR3 length: 13 residues. Germline-derived CDR1 and CDR2 are SEHNR and FQNEAQ (reference sequence).

This clone was observed a handful of times. The chain recombines TRBV30 with TRBJ1-2; TRBD1 agrees at 11 bases. CDR1 GTSNPN and CDR2 SVGIG come from the germline V gene (reference sequence). There are 14 residues in the CDR3. V shed 4 bases and J 9 bases; nucleotides not matched to a gene: 10. This CDR3 reads CAWKSLRDRGSYTF. In DNA, the CDR3 is TGTGCCTGGAAGAGCTTGAGGGACAGGGGGAGCTACACCTTC.

V gene TRBV5-4 combines with J gene TRBJ2-5, with a tentative D call TRBD1 (5 bases). Judging by the DNA end, TRBJ2-7 fits better; the J call may be wrong. Germline CDR1 is SGHNT and CDR2 is YYREEE (reference sequence). The CDR3 is 13 residues long. This CDR3 is CASSLDRHSEQYF. The CDR3 nucleotides read TGTGCCAGCAGCCTAGACAGACACTCCGAGCAGTACTTC.

V and J are TRBV9 and TRBJ1-1; weak D call: TRBD1 (5 bases). CDR1 and CDR2 from the germline V gene are SGDLS and YYNGEE. V was clipped by 1 base and J by 4 bases, with 11 bases between them. This CDR3 spans 14 amino acids. The CDR3 nucleotides are TGTGCCAGCAGCGTAAATGAAGGGGCCACTGAAGCTTTCTTT. Encoded protein: CASSVNEGATEAFF.

A single count supports this clone. This rearrangement joins TRBV28 to TRBJ2-1; D remains unclear. The CDR3 length is 11 residues. Germline CDR1 reads MDHEN; CDR2 reads SYDVKM. V was trimmed by 9 bases and J by 7 bases, leaving 10 bases between them. CDR3 sequence (DNA): TGTGCCAGTGTCGGAGTAAATGAGCAGTTCTTC. Its protein is CASVGVNEQFF.

The chain combines TRBV27 with TRBJ2-6; tentatively, D is TRBD1 (5 bases). Germline lookup yields CDR1 MNHEY and CDR2 SMNVEV (reference sequence). Deletions cut 6 bases from V and 2 bases from J, with 17 bases between. The CDR3 covers 17 residues. CDR3 nucleotide sequence: TGTGCCAGCAGCTCCCTCCCAATAGGGGCTGGGGCCAACGTCCTGACTTTC. This sequence encodes CASSSLPIGAGANVLTF.

The chain recombines TRBV11-3 with TRBJ1-1, with 9 bases aligning to TRBD1. V shed 5 bases and J 3 bases; nucleotides not matched to a gene: 1. Germline V gene data show CDR1 as SGHNT and CDR2 as YENEEA. There are 13 residues in the CDR3. Here the CDR3 DNA reads TGTGCCAGCAGCCGGGACAGGGACACTGAAGCTTTCTTT. Protein product: CASSRDRDTEAFF.

This chain links TRBV19 with TRBJ1-2; TRBD1 might be the D (5 bases). CDR1 and CDR2 from the germline V gene are LNHDA and SQIVND (reference sequence). The V gene lost 5 bases and the J gene lost 2 bases, with 18 bases spanning the gap. The CDR3 spans 16 residues. In nucleotides, the CDR3 is TGTGCCAGTAGTTCTCCCCGCGGGGGACTCAACTATGGCTACACCTTC. This translates into CASSSPRGGLNYGYTF.

The chain uses TRBV30 and TRBJ1-5; D is undetermined. CDR1 GTSNPN and CDR2 SVGIG come from the germline V gene (reference sequence). The V end was cut by 1 base, the J end by 0 bases, with 10 bases between. This CDR3 has 15 amino acids. The DNA for the CDR3 is TGTGCCTGGAGTGATTTCTCTTCTAGCAATCAGCCCCAGCATTTT. It is translated as CAWSDFSSSNQPQHF.

This chain joins TRBV11-2 and TRBJ2-2, with 9 bases lining up with TRBD2. Trimming cost V 4 bases and J 8 bases; bases outside gene matches: 8. CDR3 size: 15 residues. From germline, CDR1 is SGHAT and CDR2 FQNNGV. This chain's CDR3 is CASSSLGLAGGELFF. As DNA, the CDR3 is TGTGCCAGCAGCTCCCTGGGGCTAGCGGGAGGGGAGCTGTTTTTT.

On this clone: At one end, the junction sequence differs from germline, possibly due to a read error. This sequence joins TRBV7-3 and TRBJ2-5, with no clear D. The CDR3 length is 13 residues. Germline-derived CDR1 and CDR2 are SGHTA and FQGTGA. Here the CDR3 reads CASSLTFQETQYF. CDR3 DNA sequence: TGTGCCAGCAGCCTAACCTTCCAAGAGACCCAGTACTTC.

This rearrangement joins TRBV23-1 to TRBJ1-2; the match to TRBD1 covers 12 bases. TRBV23-1 is designated an ORF whose function remains uncertain. The CDR3 runs to 16 residues. The junction had 7 bases not matched to a gene; V was cut back by 3 bases and J by 5 bases. The CDR3 sequence: CASSQGTGGAPYGYTF. The DNA of the CDR3 is TGCGCCAGCAGTCAGGGGACAGGGGGCGCTCCGTATGGCTACACCTTC.

The chain employs TRBV5-1 and TRBJ1-2, with unresolved D. V was pared by 2 bases and J by 4 bases, with 12 bases between. Germline V gene sequence: CDR1 SGHRS, CDR2 YFSETQ. The CDR3 covers 14 residues. This chain's CDR3 is CASSFSQASYGYTF. The CDR3 DNA is TGCGCCAGCAGCTTCTCGCAGGCTTCCTATGGCTACACCTTC.

V gene TRBV29-1 combines with J gene TRBJ2-1, with D possibly matching TRBD2 (6 bases). Trimming pared 4 bases from V and 4 bases from J, leaving 14 bases between. CDR3 length equals 14 residues. Germline V gene data show CDR1 as SQVTM and CDR2 as ANQGSEA. The CDR3 nucleotides are TGCAGCGTTGGGTCTTTAGCGGCTTACAATGAGCAGTTCTTC. Protein product: CSVGSLAAYNEQFF.

This clone was detected once. The chain couples TRBV9 to TRBJ2-4; possible D gene TRBD1, 5 bases. V was pared by 7 bases and J by 0 bases, with 5 bases between. The germline V gene encodes CDR1 SGDLS and CDR2 YYNGEE. CDR3 length: 12 amino acids. This CDR3 reads CASQGAKNIQYF. In DNA form, the CDR3 reads TGTGCCAGCCAGGGAGCCAAAAACATTCAGTACTTC. Drawing the rest from reference TRBV9 and TRBJ2-4, the complete variable domain is DSGVTQTPKHLITATGQRVTLRCSPRSGDLSVYWYQQSLDQGLQFLIQYYNGEERAKGNILERFSAQQFPDLHSELNLSSLELGDSALYFCASQGAKNIQYFGAGTRLSVL.

DNA of the CDR3: TGTGCCAGTAGTATAGACGGACAGGGTCCTAACTATGGCTACACCTTC. Protein product: CASSIDGQGPNYGYTF. This sequence joins TRBV19 and TRBJ1-2, with 8 bases aligning to TRBD1. This CDR3 has 16 residues. From germline, CDR1 is LNHDA and CDR2 SQIVND (reference sequence). The ends lost 0 bases at V and 0 bases at J; junction bases unmatched: 3.

This clone was counted between two and nine times. The J gene is TRBJ1-1, the V gene TRBV19, with 8 positions matching TRBD1. The germline CDR1 and CDR2 sequences are LNHDA and SQIVND (reference sequence). The CDR3 runs to 16 residues. With V trimmed by 2 bases and J by 0 bases, 5 bases remained unmatched. The DNA of the CDR3 is TGTGCCAGTAGTATAAAGGGACAGGTTCTGAACACTGAAGCTTTCTTT. Its protein is CASSIKGQVLNTEAFF.